These 27 T cell receptor beta chains share one sample of origin, sequenced in a study of cytotoxic CD8 clonotypes in ibrutinib-treated CLL. Libraries were prepared by immunoSEQ multiplex PCR; TCRdb keeps only in-frame clonotypes and omits some of them. The sample yields about 140,000 clones, approximately 80% seen once. The source material was PBMCs, sampled after 12 months of ibrutinib treatment. These receptors were collected from a human donor with chronic lymphocytic leukemia.

This sequence joins TRBV7-9 and TRBJ2-7; D may correspond to TRBD1 or TRBD2 (6 bases each). This CDR3 region has 14 residues. Germline loops: CDR1 SEHNR, CDR2 FQNEAQ (reference sequence). V was trimmed by 5 bases and J by 0 bases, leaving 11 bases between them. CDR3 nucleotide sequence: TGTGCCAGCAGCACAAGGGGGGCCTCCTACGAGCAGTACTTC. Residues: CASSTRGASYEQYF.

This chain links TRBV30 with TRBJ2-2, with D perhaps TRBD2 (5 bases). Trimming removed 1 base at V and 0 bases at J, with 12 bases between. This CDR3 contains 16 residues. Germline V gene lookup returns CDR1 GTSNPN and CDR2 SVGIG (reference sequence). The CDR3 reads CAWSGLATSNTGELFF. DNA of the CDR3: TGTGCCTGGAGTGGATTAGCGACCTCGAACACCGGGGAGCTGTTTTTT.

The chain recombines TRBV18 with TRBJ2-3; 7 nucleotides agree with TRBD2. The CDR3 runs to 16 residues. Germline loops: CDR1 KGHSH, CDR2 LQKENI. J gave up 0 bases and V 4 bases, and 7 bases lay outside the gene matches. CDR3 protein: CASSRASGTSTDTQYF. Here the CDR3 DNA reads TGTGCCAGCTCACGGGCCAGCGGGACTAGCACAGATACGCAGTATTTT.

The chain couples TRBV9 to TRBJ1-3; 10 bases fit TRBD1. Germline V gene data show CDR1 as SGDLS and CDR2 as YYNGEE. The V gene end was trimmed by 2 bases and the J gene end by 0 bases; junction bases not matched to a gene: 8. This CDR3 comprises 18 residues. The CDR3 sequence is CASSVDPGQGNSGNTIYF. The CDR3 region has the DNA TGTGCCAGCAGCGTGGATCCGGGACAGGGGAACTCTGGAAACACCATATATTTT.

V and J are TRBV7-6 and TRBJ2-5; D gene uncertain. The better agreement between TRBJ2-7 and the DNA end casts doubt on the J call. The CDR3 contains 11 residues. The germline V gene has CDR1 SGHVS and CDR2 FNYEAQ. The CDR3 loop reads CASSAAYEQYF. The CDR3 nucleotides read TGTGCCAGCAGCGCTGCCTACGAGCAGTACTTC.

The V gene is TRBV28, the J gene TRBJ2-1; the D gene could be TRBD1 or TRBD2 (6 bases each). V shed 7 bases and J shed 2 bases, with 12 bases lying between them. CDR1 and CDR2 (germline): MDHEN, SYDVKM. There are 14 residues in the CDR3. CDR3 in DNA: TGTGCCAGCACTTCCGGGGGCGCCTACAATGAGCAGTTCTTC. Translated, it gives CASTSGGAYNEQFF.

This rearrangement joins TRBV28 to TRBJ1-5; the match to TRBD1 covers 8 bases. The junction had 2 bases not matched to a gene; V was cut back by 5 bases and J by 11 bases. The CDR3 totals 11 residues. Per germline, CDR1 MDHEN and CDR2 SYDVKM. This CDR3 is CASSPTGAQHF. The CDR3 nucleotides read TGTGCCAGCAGTCCGACAGGGGCCCAGCATTTT.

This CDR3 is CASSDRGTTNEKLFF. The CDR3 nucleotides read TGTGCCAGCAGTGACAGGGGAACAACTAATGAAAAACTGTTTTTT. The rearrangement uses TRBV6-1 and TRBJ1-4; perhaps TRBD1 as D (6 bases). CDR1 and CDR2 from the germline V gene are MNHNS and SASEGT. The CDR3 totals 15 residues. V dropped 3 bases and J dropped 0 bases, with 8 bases sitting between them.

This rearrangement joins TRBV4-2 to TRBJ2-7; D uncertain. CDR1 and CDR2 (germline): LGHNA, YNFKEQ. There are 13 residues in the CDR3. Trimming left V 0 bases short and J 7 bases short, with 10 bases between. The CDR3 DNA reads TGTGCCAGCAGCCAAGACGCAGGCTTAGAGCAGTACTTC. As protein: CASSQDAGLEQYF.

This clone was picked up a small number of times. This rearrangement joins TRBV5-1 to TRBJ2-2, with TRBD2 matching over 9 bases. This CDR3 is built from 15 residues. Per the germline V gene, CDR1 is SGHRS and CDR2 is YFSETQ. The trim removed 0 bases at V and 3 bases at J, leaving 0 bases unmatched. The DNA for the CDR3 is TGCGCCAGCAGCTTGGGACTAGCGGACACCGGGGAGCTGTTTTTT. Translating gives CASSLGLADTGELFF.

This chain joins TRBV18 and TRBJ1-5; D unclear. The V end was cut by 6 bases, the J end by 1 base, with 16 bases between. The CDR3 loop spans 16 amino acids. From germline, CDR1 is KGHSH and CDR2 LQKENI. This chain's CDR3 is CASSPQAGISNQPQHF. The CDR3 coding sequence is TGTGCCAGCTCCCCGCAAGCCGGCATAAGCAATCAGCCCCAGCATTTT. Combining the CDR3 with reference TRBV18 and TRBJ1-5 gives the whole variable domain NAGVMQNPRHLVRRRGQEARLRCSPMKGHSHVYWYRQLPEEGLKFMVYLQKENIIDESGMPKERFSAEFPKEGPSILRIQQVVRGDSAAYFCASSPQAGISNQPQHFGDGTRLSIL.

The chain joins TRBV11-2 to TRBJ2-7; D is undetermined. V lost 2 bases and J 3 bases, leaving 5 bases between the germline ends. The CDR3 covers 12 residues. Germline CDR1 is SGHAT and CDR2 is FQNNGV. CDR3 loop: CASSLSGYEQYF. CDR3 DNA sequence: TGTGCCAGCAGCTTATCCGGCTACGAGCAGTACTTC.

This clone was detected only a few times. The genes are TRBV4-1 and TRBJ2-3; unclear D gene. In germline, CDR1 is MGHRA, CDR2 YSYEKL. Trimming left V 3 bases short and J 1 base short, with 14 bases between. This CDR3 has 16 residues. The CDR3 bases are TGCGCCAGCAGCCATAGTCGGGCCGCGGGCACAGATACGCAGTATTTT. It specifies CASSHSRAAGTDTQYF.

The chain couples TRBV7-2 to TRBJ2-1; 9 bases align to TRBD2. The CDR3 is 14 amino acids. V lost 2 bases, J lost 5 bases, and 1 base stayed unmatched. Germline CDR1 SGHTA, CDR2 FQGNSA. The CDR3 loop is CASSLLAGHNEQFF. As DNA, the CDR3 is TGTGCCAGCAGCTTACTAGCGGGGCACAATGAGCAGTTCTTC.

V usage is TRBV6-5 and J usage is TRBJ1-2; 10 bases are shared with TRBD1. The ends lost 7 bases at V and 6 bases at J; junction bases unmatched: 8. Germline CDR1 MNHEY, CDR2 SVGAGI. This CDR3 has 14 amino acids. The CDR3 spells CASKGQGVMNGYTF. Written as DNA, the CDR3 is TGTGCCAGCAAAGGACAGGGGGTGATGAATGGCTACACCTTC.

CDR3 region: CASSMTGYSEAFF. The DNA for the CDR3 is TGTGCCAGTAGTATGACAGGGTATTCTGAAGCTTTCTTT. The rearrangement links TRBV19 to TRBJ1-1, with 7 bases identical to TRBD1. This CDR3 has 13 amino acids. Germline V lookup: CDR1 LNHDA, CDR2 SQIVND (reference sequence). The V and J ends lost 3 bases and 6 bases, in that order; junction bases with no gene match: 4. Based on the CDR3 plus reference TRBV19 and TRBJ1-1, the full variable domain is DGGITQSPKYLFRKEGQNVTLSCEQNLNHDAMYWYRQDPGQGLRLIYYSQIVNDFQKGDIAEGYSVSREKKESFPLTVTSAQKNPTAFYLCASSMTGYSEAFFGQGTRLTVV.

The chain couples TRBV5-4 to TRBJ2-3, with 12 positions matching TRBD2. The CDR3 contains 16 residues. Per germline, CDR1 SGHNT and CDR2 YYREEE (reference sequence). V shed 4 bases, J shed 7 bases, and the junction held 10 bases outside the gene matches. In nucleotides, the CDR3 is TGTGCCAGCAGCACACTAGCGGGGGGCCACACGAATACGCAGTATTTT. Protein: CASSTLAGGHTNTQYF.

The CDR3 region has the DNA TGTGCCAGCAGCTCATTAGCGGGCATCATCCTTACCTCCGAAAATACGCAGTATTTT. It translates to CASSSLAGIILTSENTQYF. The chain couples TRBV9 to TRBJ2-3; TRBD2 matches 7 bases. Germline V gene lookup returns CDR1 SGDLS and CDR2 YYNGEE. The CDR3 contains 19 residues. V shed 4 bases and J 7 bases; nucleotides not matched to a gene: 24.

V gene TRBV5-5 combines with J gene TRBJ2-7; D not resolved. The CDR3 length is 11 residues. The germline V gene has CDR1 SGHKS and CDR2 YYEKEE (reference sequence). The V and J ends lost 4 bases and 4 bases respectively, with 6 bases between them. The CDR3 sequence: CASSRQYEQYF. CDR3 nucleotide sequence: TGTGCCAGCAGCAGACAATACGAGCAGTACTTC.

The rearrangement joins TRBV28 to TRBJ2-2; D is tentatively TRBD1 or TRBD2 (6 bases each). The CDR3 consists of 12 residues. V was pared by 8 bases and J by 4 bases, with 8 bases between. Germline V gene sequence: CDR1 MDHEN, CDR2 SYDVKM. The CDR3 protein is CASGGGTGELFF. The CDR3 DNA reads as TGTGCCAGCGGAGGGGGCACCGGGGAGCTGTTTTTT.

V usage is TRBV7-2 and J usage is TRBJ1-6, with D tentatively TRBD1 (5 bases). V lost 7 bases, J lost 9 bases, and 16 bases lay in between. Germline values: CDR1 SGHTA, CDR2 FQGNSA. The CDR3 is made up of 14 amino acids. CDR3 sequence (DNA): TGTGCCAGCAACCCGGGGACCCCTCGTTCACCCCTCCACTTT. This translates into CASNPGTPRSPLHF.

This chain connects TRBV5-4 to TRBJ2-2, with 15 bases identical to TRBD2. Trimming at V came to 4 bases and at J to 4 bases, leaving 5 bases not matched to a gene. CDR1 is SGHNT, CDR2 YYREEE, per germline (reference sequence). CDR3 length equals 17 residues. CDR3 region: CASSVGLAGGITGELFF. The CDR3 DNA follows: TGTGCCAGCAGCGTGGGACTAGCGGGGGGTATCACCGGGGAGCTGTTTTTT. Together with reference TRBV5-4 and TRBJ2-2, the CDR3 gives the full variable domain: ETGVTQSPTHLIKTRGQQVTLRCSSQSGHNTVSWYQQALGQGPQFIFQYYREEENGRGNFPPRFSGLQFPNYSSELNVNALELDDSALYLCASSVGLAGGITGELFFGEGSRLTVL.

The V gene is TRBV5-6, the J gene TRBJ2-5; TRBD1 matches at 7 bases. Germline V lookup: CDR1 SGHDT, CDR2 YYEEEE. The CDR3 is 14 residues long. The trim removed 2 bases at V and 3 bases at J, leaving 4 bases unmatched. CDR3 in amino acids: CASSFEGAKETQYF. The CDR3 region has the DNA TGTGCCAGCAGCTTCGAGGGGGCTAAAGAGACCCAGTACTTC.

This chain uses TRBV10-3 with TRBJ2-7; D not certain. This CDR3 is 14 amino acids long. Germline loops: CDR1 ENHRY, CDR2 SYGVKD. The ends were cut back, 3 bases at V and 1 base at J, with 10 bases in the middle. CDR3 protein: CAISESGLSYEQYF. The CDR3 DNA sequence: TGTGCCATCAGTGAATCCGGCCTTTCCTACGAGCAGTACTTC.

The rearrangement links TRBV13 to TRBJ2-3, with 12 bases that match TRBD2. V trimming: 4 bases; J trimming: 1 base; junction bases outside the gene matches: 12. The V gene's germline CDR1 is PRHDT and CDR2 FYEKMQ (reference sequence). CDR3 size: 19 residues. CDR3 nucleotides: TGTGCCAGCAGCTCAAAGACTAGCGGGAGTGTCTGGGGCACAGATACGCAGTATTTT. Amino acid sequence: CASSSKTSGSVWGTDTQYF.

The chain is built from TRBV18 and TRBJ2-1; D could derive from TRBD1 or TRBD2 (5 bases each). V lost 3 bases and J lost 9, with 18 bases in between. CDR3 length equals 15 residues. Looked up from germline, CDR1 is KGHSH and CDR2 is LQKENI. CDR3 sequence (DNA): TGTGCCAGCTCACCTTTCGGGGCAGGGATGGGTGAGCAGTTCTTC. Translated: CASSPFGAGMGEQFF. Full variable domain (rest looked up from reference TRBV18 and TRBJ2-1): NAGVMQNPRHLVRRRGQEARLRCSPMKGHSHVYWYRQLPEEGLKFMVYLQKENIIDESGMPKERFSAEFPKEGPSILRIQQVVRGDSAAYFCASSPFGAGMGEQFFGPGTRLTVL.

This rearrangement joins TRBV28 to TRBJ1-5; D is possibly TRBD1 (6 bases). V was cut by 5 bases and J by 7 bases, with 15 bases left in between. Germline CDR1 reads MDHEN; CDR2 reads SYDVKM. The CDR3 length is 14 residues. CDR3 nucleotides: TGTGCCAGCAGTAAACAAGGACAGAAACAGCCCCAGCATTTT. Translation: CASSKQGQKQPQHF.